This T cell receptor beta chain was found in a study of OX40 agonist ivuxolimab in advanced cancers. Study context: Every 2 weeks, ivuxolimab was infused into the patients intravenously at between 0.01 and 10 mg/kg. Patients in dose escalation had liver, melanoma, kidney or head and neck cancers.

Study-wide findings and caveats: With doses of 0.1-3.0 mg/kg, partial responders showed among the lowest clonal expansion.

CDR1 and CDR2 (germline): MNHNY, SVGAGI (reference sequence). J was trimmed by 4 bases and V by 6 bases; bases with no gene match: 4. There are 15 residues in the CDR3. On this clone itself: Antigen unknown.

The timepoints at which blood was sampled were baseline, cycle 4 day 1, and cycle 7 day 1. Assay used: immunoSEQ multiplex PCR; TCRdb lists only in-frame clones, some missing. Among about 62,000 clones listed, 85% to 95% were seen once. Here the sequenced sample was CD4+ or CD8+ T cells sorted from blood, taken in a trial of the OX40 agonist ivuxolimab. The sequence was obtained from an adult with an advanced solid tumor such as melanoma, head and neck, liver or kidney cancer. The genes are TRBV6-6 and TRBJ2-3; 13 bases align to TRBD2. The CDR3: CASSLLAGGPDTQYF. The CDR3 nucleotides are TGTGCCAGCAGCCTACTAGCGGGAGGGCCAGATACGCAGTATTTT.